These 28 T cell receptor beta chains originate from one sample sequenced in a study of cytomegalovirus exposure and HLA in healthy donors. Profiled with immunoSEQ multiplex PCR; TCRdb holds only in-frame clones, not every one. The table includes under 75,000 clones, 90% to 97% detected once. Source material: PBMCs. These receptors were collected from a woman aged 18-29 years in good health and CMV-seronegative.

The chain links TRBV18 to TRBJ2-5; D is possibly TRBD2 (5 bases). The CDR3 runs 13 residues. Germline lookup yields CDR1 KGHSH and CDR2 LQKENI. V lost 6 bases and J lost 4, with 12 bases in between. CDR3 amino acids: CASSPGGPETQYF. CDR3 bases: TGTGCCAGCTCCCCCGGAGGCCCAGAGACCCAGTACTTC.

This clone was detected once. This chain joins TRBV19 and TRBJ1-4; TRBD1 is a possible D gene (5 bases). There are 12 residues in the CDR3. Looked up from germline, CDR1 is LNHDA and CDR2 is SQIVND (reference sequence). CDR3 DNA sequence: TGTGCGACCGGGCAGGGTAATGAAAAACTGTTTTTT. Protein sequence: CATGQGNEKLFF.

The gene calls are TRBV4-3 and TRBJ2-3, with D possibly TRBD1 on 6 matching bases. V lost 4 bases and J 1 base, leaving 15 bases between the germline ends. In germline, CDR1 is LGHNA, CDR2 YSLEER. This CDR3 comprises 16 residues. CDR3 in DNA: TGCGCCAGCAGCCGCCTAACAGGGCGCGGCACAGATACGCAGTATTTT. This encodes CASSRLTGRGTDTQYF.

The chain uses TRBV15 and TRBJ2-1, with 7 bases fitting TRBD1. The CDR3 covers 18 residues. Germline trimming cut 0 bases from V and 6 bases from J; bases unmatched to any gene: 14. The germline V gene has CDR1 LNHNV and CDR2 YYDKDF (reference sequence). The CDR3 sequence: CATSRDWVTGAPSNEQFF. The CDR3 DNA is TGTGCCACCAGCAGAGATTGGGTAACAGGGGCCCCTTCCAATGAGCAGTTCTTC.

The chain joins TRBV5-7 to TRBJ2-7, with D tentatively TRBD1 (5 bases). TRBV5-7 is identified as an open reading frame with a role that is uncertain. This CDR3 is 14 amino acids long. V dropped 4 bases and J dropped 3 bases, with 14 bases sitting between them. The CDR3: CASSPDRKFYEQYF. In DNA, the CDR3 is TGTGCCAGCAGCCCCGACAGAAAGTTCTACGAGCAGTACTTC.

The chain has TRBV4-3 and TRBJ1-1, with D possibly matching TRBD1 (5 bases). CDR1 is LGHNA, CDR2 YSLEER, per germline. Between the trimmed V and J ends, which lost 0 bases and 7 bases, there was a span of 9 bases. This CDR3 region has 13 residues. The CDR3 region is CASSQEPRGEAFF. The CDR3 bases are TGCGCCAGCAGCCAAGAACCAAGGGGTGAAGCTTTCTTT.

The chain has TRBV19 and TRBJ2-5; TRBD1 matches 8 bases. CDR1 and CDR2 from the germline V gene are LNHDA and SQIVND (reference sequence). V shed 5 bases, J shed 4 bases, and the junction held 9 bases outside the gene matches. The CDR3 is 15 amino acids. The CDR3 spells CASSPRQGQAETQYF. CDR3 bases: TGTGCCAGTAGTCCTCGACAGGGGCAGGCAGAGACCCAGTACTTC.

The chain has TRBV7-9 and TRBJ1-1; D ambiguous. This CDR3 has 15 residues. Germline V gene lookup returns CDR1 SEHNR and CDR2 FQNEAQ (reference sequence). Between the trimmed V and J ends, which lost 1 base and 1 base, there was a span of 10 bases. This chain's CDR3 is CASSLVGVPNTEAFF. DNA for the CDR3: TGTGCCAGCAGCTTAGTCGGGGTCCCGAACACTGAAGCTTTCTTT.

V usage is TRBV10-3 and J usage is TRBJ2-2; 8 bases agree with TRBD1. Per germline, CDR1 ENHRY and CDR2 SYGVKD. V shed 3 bases and J 1 base; nucleotides not matched to a gene: 1. CDR3 length: 15 amino acids. The CDR3 loop reads CAISDRGLNTGELFF. The CDR3 DNA follows: TGTGCCATCAGTGACAGGGGGCTGAACACCGGGGAGCTGTTTTTT.

The V gene is TRBV5-6, the J gene TRBJ2-1; 9 positions agree with TRBD2. Trimming took 4 bases from V and 1 from J; bases not matched to a gene: 6. Germline V gene data show CDR1 as SGHDT and CDR2 as YYEEEE. There are 16 residues in the CDR3. The DNA of the CDR3 is TGTGCCAGCAGCACCCTAGCGGGGCCATCCTACAATGAGCAGTTCTTC. Amino acids: CASSTLAGPSYNEQFF.

The chain is built from TRBV28 and TRBJ1-1, with 9 bases matching TRBD1. In germline, CDR1 is MDHEN, CDR2 SYDVKM. CDR3 size: 14 residues. With V trimmed by 6 bases and J by 11 bases, 13 bases remained unmatched. CDR3 coding DNA: TGTGCCAGCAGGTTTGGGACAGGGACCACCATGGCTTTCTTT. This encodes CASRFGTGTTMAFF.

The chain links TRBV19 to TRBJ1-1; D is possibly TRBD1 (6 bases). The length of the CDR3 is 15 residues. The germline V gene encodes CDR1 LNHDA and CDR2 SQIVND (reference sequence). Deletions cut 3 bases from V and 4 bases from J, with 15 bases between. The CDR3 is CASSIFTGSATEAFF. The CDR3 bases are TGTGCCAGTAGTATTTTCACAGGGTCGGCCACTGAAGCTTTCTTT.

CDR3 in amino acids: CASSPVSYEQYF. CDR3 coding DNA: TGTGCCAGCAGCCCCGTCTCCTACGAGCAGTACTTC. The chain uses TRBV7-9 and TRBJ2-7, with D uncertain. Germline V gene sequence: CDR1 SEHNR, CDR2 FQNEAQ (reference sequence). Deletions cut 5 bases from V and 0 bases from J, with 5 bases between. The CDR3 is made up of 12 amino acids. Supplemented by reference TRBV7-9 and TRBJ2-7, the full variable domain reads DTGVSQNPRHKITKRGQNVTFRCDPISEHNRLYWYRQTLGQGPEFLTYFQNEAQLEKSRLLSDRFSAERPKGSFSTLEIQRTEQGDSAMYLCASSPVSYEQYFGPGTRLTVT.

The chain recombines TRBV5-6 with TRBJ1-1, with 8 nucleotides matching TRBD1. The CDR3 consists of 13 residues. Looked up from germline, CDR1 is SGHDT and CDR2 is YYEEEE. The V and J ends lost 4 bases and 6 bases, in that order; junction bases with no gene match: 5. CDR3 coding DNA: TGTGCCAGCAGCCGACAGGGGTTGCCTGAAGCTTTCTTT. Its translation is CASSRQGLPEAFF.

This clone was found once. The rearrangement links TRBV28 to TRBJ2-7, with TRBD1 matching 9 bases. The germline V gene encodes CDR1 MDHEN and CDR2 SYDVKM. V gave up 6 bases and J gave up 4 bases; unmatched junction bases: 7. This CDR3 has 14 amino acids. CDR3 DNA sequence: TGTGCCAGCAGAGTCAGACAGGGGGGGTACGAGCAGTACTTC. It is translated as CASRVRQGGYEQYF.

The chain carries TRBV4-3 and TRBJ2-3; 14 nucleotides match TRBD2. The CDR3 is 17 residues long. Germline CDR1 reads LGHNA; CDR2 reads YSLEER. The V gene end was trimmed by 1 base and the J gene end by 2 bases; junction bases not matched to a gene: 2. CDR3 nucleotide sequence: TGCGCCAGCAGCCAAGGGACTAGCGGGGGGTACACAGATACGCAGTATTTT. This gives the protein CASSQGTSGGYTDTQYF.

This chain joins TRBV7-2 and TRBJ1-2, with TRBD1 identical over 7 bases. This CDR3 is 13 amino acids long. J lost 4 bases, V lost 6 bases, and 5 bases had no gene match. Germline V gene lookup returns CDR1 SGHTA and CDR2 FQGNSA. CDR3 coding DNA: TGTGCCAGCAGTCTACGACAGGGCTATGGCTACACCTTC. Translating gives CASSLRQGYGYTF.

The gene calls are TRBV7-2 and TRBJ2-7, with TRBD1 identical over 9 bases. This CDR3 spans 12 amino acids. Germline V gives CDR1 SGHTA, CDR2 FQGNSA. The V segment lost 5 bases and the J segment 6 bases; nucleotides outside the gene matches: 2. For the CDR3, the DNA is TGTGCCAGCAGCAACAGGGGGCCCGAGCAGTACTTC. This encodes CASSNRGPEQYF. Based on the CDR3 plus reference TRBV7-2 and TRBJ2-7, the full variable domain is GAGVSQSPSNKVTEKGKDVELRCDPISGHTALYWYRQSLGQGLEFLIYFQGNSAPDKSGLPSDRFSAERTGGSVSTLTIQRTQQEDSAVYLCASSNRGPEQYFGPGTRLTVT.

This chain joins TRBV5-1 and TRBJ2-5; TRBD1 might be the D (6 bases). Trimming pared 8 bases from V and 1 base from J, leaving 12 bases between. The CDR3 consists of 13 residues. Germline lookup yields CDR1 SGHRS and CDR2 YFSETQ. The CDR3 sequence: CASQQGPQETQYF. Here the CDR3 DNA reads TGCGCCAGTCAGCAGGGGCCCCAAGAGACCCAGTACTTC.

The chain combines TRBV15 with TRBJ2-1, with 10 bases matching TRBD1. The V gene end was trimmed by 0 bases and the J gene end by 4 bases; junction bases not matched to a gene: 3. Germline assignment: CDR1 LNHNV and CDR2 YYDKDF (reference sequence). The CDR3 is made up of 16 amino acids. CDR3 loop: CATSRDSDRGYNEQFF. The DNA of the CDR3 is TGTGCCACCAGCAGAGATTCGGACAGGGGGTACAATGAGCAGTTCTTC.

The rearrangement joins TRBV4-1 to TRBJ1-2; TRBD1 is a possible D gene (5 bases). Germline-derived CDR1 and CDR2 are MGHRA and YSYEKL. The CDR3 sequence is 14 residues long. Trimming pared 4 bases from V and 8 bases from J, leaving 17 bases between. The chain's CDR3 is CASSLRHGGLGYTF. The CDR3 DNA reads as TGCGCCAGCAGCCTACGACACGGGGGACTGGGCTACACCTTC.

V is TRBV5-5 and J is TRBJ2-2; TRBD2 matches 8 bases. The CDR3 has 17 residues. Germline V CDR1 and CDR2: SGHKS, YYEKEE (reference sequence). Germline trimming cut 3 bases from V and 0 bases from J; bases unmatched to any gene: 7. This CDR3 is CASSWGGGRPNTGELFF. As DNA, the CDR3 is TGTGCCAGCAGCTGGGGGGGCGGGAGGCCGAACACCGGGGAGCTGTTTTTT.

This clone has a single count. This chain connects TRBV6-5 to TRBJ2-3; maybe TRBD1 (6 bases). The CDR3 is made up of 13 amino acids. Per germline, CDR1 MNHEY and CDR2 SVGAGI. V was shortened by 8 bases and J by 0 bases, with 9 bases between the two germline ends. The CDR3 region is CASGQLSTDTQYF. DNA of the CDR3: TGTGCCAGCGGACAGCTTAGCACAGATACGCAGTATTTT.

About this clone itself: This may stem from a read error, because a much larger clone lies one nucleotide away. The chain couples TRBV6-5 to TRBJ1-5, with TRBD1 identical over 8 bases. The V and J ends lost 4 bases and 2 bases, in that order; junction bases with no gene match: 1. Germline assignment: CDR1 MNHEY and CDR2 SVGAGI. The CDR3 has 14 residues. The CDR3 is CASSWGQGNQPQHF. The CDR3 region has the DNA TGTGCCAGCAGTTGGGGACAGGGCAATCAGCCCCAGCATTTT.

The rearrangement links TRBV7-2 to TRBJ1-5, with a tentative D call TRBD1 (6 bases). This CDR3 comprises 14 residues. In germline, CDR1 is SGHTA, CDR2 FQGNSA. V was cut by 5 bases and J by 0 bases, with 8 bases left in between. This chain's CDR3 is CASSPRGSNQPQHF. CDR3 bases: TGTGCCAGCAGCCCCAGGGGTAGCAATCAGCCCCAGCATTTT.

The genes are TRBV14 and TRBJ2-3; 8 nucleotides match TRBD1. There are 14 residues in the CDR3. V shed 4 bases, J shed 4 bases, and the junction held 4 bases outside the gene matches. Germline V gives CDR1 SGHDN, CDR2 FVKESK. CDR3 residues: CASSPGQGADTQYF. The CDR3 bases are TGTGCCAGCAGCCCCGGACAGGGAGCAGATACGCAGTATTTT.

The chain uses TRBV2 and TRBJ2-2; 8 nucleotides agree with TRBD2. The CDR3 extends over 16 amino acids. Germline V gene lookup returns CDR1 SNHLY and CDR2 FYNNEI. The ends lost 1 base at V and 7 bases at J; junction bases unmatched: 8. CDR3 in amino acids: CASSEGAGGPYGELFF. The CDR3 DNA sequence: TGTGCCAGCAGTGAAGGGGCGGGAGGCCCCTACGGGGAGCTGTTTTTT.

This sequence joins TRBV21-1 and TRBJ2-7; TRBD2 was called by the table and not checked on the DNA. TRBV21-1 is flagged as a pseudogene. The CDR3 is made up of 16 amino acids. The CDR3 nucleotides read TGTGCCAGCAGCGCTCCCGGGACTAGCGGTTCCTACGAGCAGTACTTC. This translates into CASSAPGTSGSYEQYF.